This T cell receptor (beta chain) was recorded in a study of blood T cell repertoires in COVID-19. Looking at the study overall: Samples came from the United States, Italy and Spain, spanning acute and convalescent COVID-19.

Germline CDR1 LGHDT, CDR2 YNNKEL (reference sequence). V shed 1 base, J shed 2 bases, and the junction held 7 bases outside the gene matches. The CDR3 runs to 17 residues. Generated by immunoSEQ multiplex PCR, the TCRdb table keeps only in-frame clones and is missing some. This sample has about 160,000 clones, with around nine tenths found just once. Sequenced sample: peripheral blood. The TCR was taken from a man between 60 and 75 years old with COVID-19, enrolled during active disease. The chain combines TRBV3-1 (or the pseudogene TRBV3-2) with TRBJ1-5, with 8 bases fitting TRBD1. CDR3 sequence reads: CASSQGGQGRGNQPQHF. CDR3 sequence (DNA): TGTGCCAGCAGCCAAGGAGGACAGGGCCGCGGCAATCAGCCCCAGCATTTT.